This TCR beta chain was observed in a study of OX40 agonist ivuxolimab in advanced cancers. Study details: From about 23 to 85 years was the age range, with a mean of approximately 63 years, and over 80% were male.

The CDR3 is 15 residues long. V dropped 5 bases and J dropped 1; count of bases not matched to a gene: 6. The germline gives CDR1 SGHTA, CDR2 FQGTGA. Data came from immunoSEQ multiplex PCR; TCRdb stores just in-frame clones and leaves some out. The data hold around 60,000 clones, with roughly four fifths observed a single time. The sequences come from CD4+ or CD8+ T cells sorted from blood, collected in a trial of the OX40 agonist ivuxolimab. This TCR was recovered from an adult with an advanced solid tumor such as melanoma, head and neck, liver or kidney cancer. This chain joins TRBV7-3 and TRBJ2-5, with 8 bases lining up with TRBD2. The DNA for the CDR3 is TGTGCCAGCAGCCCCGGGGGGGAATCCCAAGAGACCCAGTACTTC. This gives the protein CASSPGGESQETQYF.